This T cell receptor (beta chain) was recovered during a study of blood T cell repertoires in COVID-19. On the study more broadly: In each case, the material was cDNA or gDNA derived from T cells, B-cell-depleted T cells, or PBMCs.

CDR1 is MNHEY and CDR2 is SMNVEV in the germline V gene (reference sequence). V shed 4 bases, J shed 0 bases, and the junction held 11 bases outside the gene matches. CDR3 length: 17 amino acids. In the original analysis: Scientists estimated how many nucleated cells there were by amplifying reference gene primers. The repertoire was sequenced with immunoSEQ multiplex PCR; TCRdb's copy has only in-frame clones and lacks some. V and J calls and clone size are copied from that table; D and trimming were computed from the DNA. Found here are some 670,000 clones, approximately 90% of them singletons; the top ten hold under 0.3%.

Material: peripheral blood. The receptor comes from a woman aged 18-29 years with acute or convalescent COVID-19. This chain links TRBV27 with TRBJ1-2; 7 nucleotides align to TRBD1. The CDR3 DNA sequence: TGTGCCAGCAGTTGGACGTGGACAGGCCACACTAACTATGGCTACACCTTC. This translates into CASSWTWTGHTNYGYTF.